This T cell receptor beta chain was observed in a study of cytomegalovirus exposure and HLA in healthy donors. General observations from the study: Previous analysis showed most TCR beta V segments were productive about 87% or about 30% of the time.

V was clipped by 5 bases and J by 0 bases, with 17 bases between them. The CDR3 contains 16 residues. Germline lookup yields CDR1 MDHEN and CDR2 SYDVKM. With 60 Vbeta and 13 Jbeta primers, the PCR was carried out. TCRdb's table, derived via immunoSEQ multiplex PCR, lists solely in-frame clones and lacks some. The sample yields a few hundred thousand clones, about 75% seen once. Comments on this clone: Antigen: not known.

Sequenced: PBMCs. The J gene is TRBJ2-7, the V gene TRBV28; a weak D match, TRBD2 (6 bases). The sequence derives from a man younger than 35 in good health and CMV-seronegative. In DNA, the CDR3 is TGTGCCAGCAGTCCATTCGGAGCGGGTATCTCCTACGAGCAGTACTTC. Its translation: CASSPFGAGISYEQYF. Together with reference TRBV28 and TRBJ2-7, the CDR3 gives the full variable domain: DVKVTQSSRYLVKRTGEKVFLECVQDMDHENMFWYRQDPGLGLRLIYFSYDVKMKEKGDIPEGYSVSREKKERFSLILESASTNQTSMYLCASSPFGAGISYEQYFGPGTRLTVT.